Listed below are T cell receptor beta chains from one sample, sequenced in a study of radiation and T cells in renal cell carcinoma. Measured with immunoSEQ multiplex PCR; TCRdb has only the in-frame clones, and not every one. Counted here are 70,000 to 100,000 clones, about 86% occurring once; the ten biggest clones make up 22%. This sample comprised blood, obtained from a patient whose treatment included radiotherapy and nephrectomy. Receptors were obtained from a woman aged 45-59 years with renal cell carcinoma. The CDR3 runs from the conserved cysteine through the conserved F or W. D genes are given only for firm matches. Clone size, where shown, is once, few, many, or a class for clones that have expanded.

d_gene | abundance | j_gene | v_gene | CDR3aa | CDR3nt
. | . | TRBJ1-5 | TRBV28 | CASSPHRNNQPQHF | TGTGCCAGCAGTCCTCACAGGAACAATCAGCCCCAGCATTTT
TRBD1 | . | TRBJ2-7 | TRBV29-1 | CSIGQGTYEQYF | TGCAGCATTGGACAGGGAACCTACGAGCAGTACTTC
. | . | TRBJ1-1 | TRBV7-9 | CASSFHTMNTEAFF | TGTGCAAGCAGCTTCCATACGATGAACACTGAAGCTTTCTTT
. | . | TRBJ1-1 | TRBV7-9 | CASSLAGQGSTEAFF | TGTGCCAGCAGCTTAGCAGGGCAGGGGAGCACTGAAGCTTTCTTT
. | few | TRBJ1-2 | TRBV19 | CASSGDHGYTF | TGTGCCAGTAGTGGGGACCATGGCTACACCTTC
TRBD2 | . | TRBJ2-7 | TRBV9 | CASSVRETSGRPYEQYF | TGTGCCAGCAGCGTACGAGAGACTAGCGGGAGGCCCTACGAGCAGTACTTC
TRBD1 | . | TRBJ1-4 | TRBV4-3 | CASSIAGTGDEKLFF | TGCGCCAGCAGCATCGCCGGGACAGGGGACGAAAAACTGTTTTTT
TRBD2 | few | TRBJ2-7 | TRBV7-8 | CASSLMTSGNEQYF | TGTGCCAGCAGCTTAATGACTAGCGGGAACGAGCAGTACTTC
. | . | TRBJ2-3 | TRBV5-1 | CASSAASTDTQYF | TGCGCCAGCAGCGCAGCAAGCACAGATACGCAGTATTTT
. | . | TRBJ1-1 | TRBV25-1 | CASSPGRGWDTEAFF | TGTGCCAGCAGTCCCGGTAGGGGATGGGACACTGAAGCTTTCTTT